This TCR beta chain was captured by sequencing in a study of blood T cell repertoires in COVID-19. Overall study: Researchers got acute and convalescent COVID-19 samples from the United States, Italy and Spain. T cells, B-cell-depleted T cells, or PBMCs provided the cDNA or gDNA that served as material.

Everyone who took part was roughly 18 to 89 years old, and they came from some 23 US areas. Authors' data handling: Researchers report that nucleated cell counts were estimated from reference gene primer amplification. Measured with immunoSEQ multiplex PCR; TCRdb has only the in-frame clones, and not every one. V and J calls and clone size follow that table, whereas D and trimming were derived from the DNA. The profile shows roughly 250,000 clones, approximately 90% of them singletons. The sequence derives from a woman between 18 and 29 years old who had recovered from COVID-19. The source material was PBMCs or T cells enriched from blood (not recorded which).

The CDR3 sequence: CASSHSMQGVYGYTF. CDR3 nucleotide sequence: TGTGCCAGCAGCCATTCCATGCAGGGGGTCTATGGCTACACCTTC. The V and J genes are TRBV3-1 (or the pseudogene TRBV3-2) and TRBJ1-2; 7 bases match TRBD1. This CDR3 has 15 amino acids. V lost 3 bases and J lost 4; bases outside the gene matches: 8. CDR1 LGHDT and CDR2 YNNKEL come from the germline V gene (reference sequence).